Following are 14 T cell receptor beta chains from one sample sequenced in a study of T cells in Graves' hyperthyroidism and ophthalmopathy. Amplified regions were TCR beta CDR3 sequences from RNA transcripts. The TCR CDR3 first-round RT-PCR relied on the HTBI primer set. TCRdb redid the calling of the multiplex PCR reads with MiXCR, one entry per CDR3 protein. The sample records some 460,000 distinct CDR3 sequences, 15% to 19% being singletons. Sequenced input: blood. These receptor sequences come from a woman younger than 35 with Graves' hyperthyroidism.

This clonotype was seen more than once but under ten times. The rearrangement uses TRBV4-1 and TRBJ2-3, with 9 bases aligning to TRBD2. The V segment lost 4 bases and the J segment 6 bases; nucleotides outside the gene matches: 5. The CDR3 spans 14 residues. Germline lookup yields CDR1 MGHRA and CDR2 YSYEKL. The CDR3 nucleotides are TGCGCCAGCAGCCGCGGGGGGGCAGTGGATACGCAGTATTTT. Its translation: CASSRGGAVDTQYF.

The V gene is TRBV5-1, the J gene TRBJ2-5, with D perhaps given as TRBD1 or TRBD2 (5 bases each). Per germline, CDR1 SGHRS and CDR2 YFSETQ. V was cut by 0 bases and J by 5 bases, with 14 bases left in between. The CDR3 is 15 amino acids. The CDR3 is CASSLEGRLTETQYF. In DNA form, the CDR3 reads TGCGCCAGCAGCTTGGAGGGACGGTTAACGGAGACCCAGTACTTC.

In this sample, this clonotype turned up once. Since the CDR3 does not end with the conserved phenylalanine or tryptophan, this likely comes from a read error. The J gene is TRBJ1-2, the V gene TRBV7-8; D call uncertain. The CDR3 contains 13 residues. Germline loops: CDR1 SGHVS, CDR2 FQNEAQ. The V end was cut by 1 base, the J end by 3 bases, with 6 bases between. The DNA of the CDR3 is TGTGCCAGCAGCTTAGATGGCGACTATGGCTACACCATC. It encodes CASSLDGDYGYTI.

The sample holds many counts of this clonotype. The CDR3 loop reads CASSPTGGKQPQHF. CDR3 bases: TGTGCCAGCTCACCTACAGGGGGTAAGCAGCCCCAGCATTTT. The chain is built from TRBV18 and TRBJ1-5; 8 positions match TRBD1. The CDR3 consists of 14 residues. V trimming: 3 bases; J trimming: 7 bases; junction bases outside the gene matches: 5. Germline V CDR1 and CDR2: KGHSH, LQKENI.

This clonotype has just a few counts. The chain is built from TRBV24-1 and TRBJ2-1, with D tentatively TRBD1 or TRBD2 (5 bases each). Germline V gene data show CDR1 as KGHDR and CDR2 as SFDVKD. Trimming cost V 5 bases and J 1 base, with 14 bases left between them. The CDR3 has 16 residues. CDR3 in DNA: TGTGCCACCAGTGTCTCAGGGACGGGTTCCTACAATGAGCAGTTCTTC. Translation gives CATSVSGTGSYNEQFF.

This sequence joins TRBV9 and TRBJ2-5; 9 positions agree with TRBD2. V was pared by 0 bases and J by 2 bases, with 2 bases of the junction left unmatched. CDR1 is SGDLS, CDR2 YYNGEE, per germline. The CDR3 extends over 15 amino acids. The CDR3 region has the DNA TGTGCCAGCAGCGTAGGCGGGGGGGAACAAGAGACCCAGTACTTC. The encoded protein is CASSVGGGEQETQYF.

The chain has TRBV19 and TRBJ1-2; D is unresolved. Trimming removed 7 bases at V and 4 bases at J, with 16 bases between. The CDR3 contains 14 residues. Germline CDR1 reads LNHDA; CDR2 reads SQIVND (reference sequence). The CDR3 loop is CASNPSAQSYGYTF. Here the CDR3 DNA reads TGTGCCAGTAACCCTAGCGCCCAGAGCTATGGCTACACCTTC. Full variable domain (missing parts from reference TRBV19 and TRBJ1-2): DGGITQSPKYLFRKEGQNVTLSCEQNLNHDAMYWYRQDPGQGLRLIYYSQIVNDFQKGDIAEGYSVSREKKESFPLTVTSAQKNPTAFYLCASNPSAQSYGYTFGSGTRLTVV.

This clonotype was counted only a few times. The CDR3 spells CASSPCTQYF. DNA for the CDR3: TGCGCCAGCAGCCCCTGCACCCAGTACTTC. The genes are TRBV4-1 and TRBJ2-5; D call uncertain. This CDR3 contains 10 residues. From germline, CDR1 is MGHRA and CDR2 YSYEKL. V was shortened by 4 bases and J by 8 bases, with 5 bases between the two germline ends.

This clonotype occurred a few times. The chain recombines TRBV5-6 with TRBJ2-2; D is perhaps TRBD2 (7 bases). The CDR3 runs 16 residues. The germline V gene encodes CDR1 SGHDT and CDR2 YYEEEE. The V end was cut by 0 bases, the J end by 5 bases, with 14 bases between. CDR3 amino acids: CASSLEWGGLTGELFF. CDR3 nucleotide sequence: TGTGCCAGCAGCTTGGAGTGGGGGGGCCTTACCGGGGAGCTGTTTTTT.

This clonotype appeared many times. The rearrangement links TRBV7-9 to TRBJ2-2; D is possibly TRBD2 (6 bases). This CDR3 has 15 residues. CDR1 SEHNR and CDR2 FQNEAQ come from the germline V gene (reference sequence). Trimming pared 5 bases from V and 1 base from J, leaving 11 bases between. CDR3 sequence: CASSLRDLNTGELFF. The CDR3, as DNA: TGTGCCAGCAGCCTCCGGGACTTGAACACCGGGGAGCTGTTTTTT.

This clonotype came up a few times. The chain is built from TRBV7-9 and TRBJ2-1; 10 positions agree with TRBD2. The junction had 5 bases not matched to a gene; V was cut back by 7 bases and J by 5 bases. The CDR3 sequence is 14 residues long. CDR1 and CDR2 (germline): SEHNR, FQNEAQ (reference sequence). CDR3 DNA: TGTGCCAGCAACCTAGCGGGGGCACACAATGAGCAGTTCTTC. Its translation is CASNLAGAHNEQFF.

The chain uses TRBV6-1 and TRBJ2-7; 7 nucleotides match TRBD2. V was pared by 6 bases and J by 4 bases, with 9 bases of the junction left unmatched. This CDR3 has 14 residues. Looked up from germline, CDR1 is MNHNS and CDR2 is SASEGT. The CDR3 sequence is CASRIGGSGYEQYF. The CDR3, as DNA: TGTGCCAGCAGAATCGGCGGGAGCGGGTACGAGCAGTACTTC.

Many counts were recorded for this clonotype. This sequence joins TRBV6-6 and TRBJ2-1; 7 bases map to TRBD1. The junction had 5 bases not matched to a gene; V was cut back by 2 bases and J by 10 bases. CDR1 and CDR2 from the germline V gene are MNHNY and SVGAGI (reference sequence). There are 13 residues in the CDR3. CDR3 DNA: TGTGCCAGCAGTTACCTTAGACAGGGCGAGCAGTTCTTC. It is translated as CASSYLRQGEQFF.

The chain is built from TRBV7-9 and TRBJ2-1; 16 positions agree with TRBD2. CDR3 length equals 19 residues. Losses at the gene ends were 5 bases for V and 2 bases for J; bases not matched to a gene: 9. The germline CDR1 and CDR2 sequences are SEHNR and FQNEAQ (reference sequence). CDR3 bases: TGTGCCAGCAGCGCGACCGGGACTAGCGGGGGGGGAACCTACAATGAGCAGTTCTTC. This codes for CASSATGTSGGGTYNEQFF.